This TCR beta chain was documented in a study of blood T cell repertoires in COVID-19. Study-wide background: T cells, B-cell-depleted T cells, or PBMCs supplied cDNA or gDNA.

Original analysis: Reference gene primer amplification gave nucleated cell count estimates. Some clones are missing from TCRdb's copy, which holds only in-frame ones; the method was immunoSEQ multiplex PCR. D and trimming come from the DNA, and the V and J calls and clone size come from that table. Of about 63,000 clones in the sample, more than 75% were seen once. This receptor was obtained from a woman older than 75 with acute or convalescent COVID-19. Sequencing was done on a sample of peripheral blood.

The CDR3 sequence: CATRATGELFF. DNA of the CDR3: TGCGCCACCAGGGCCACCGGGGAGCTGTTTTTT. This chain connects TRBV5-1 to TRBJ2-2; D may be TRBD1 (5 bases). CDR1 is SGHRS and CDR2 is YFSETQ in the germline V gene. This CDR3 is built from 11 residues. Trimming took off 9 bases at V and 4 bases at J, with 7 bases between the two ends.